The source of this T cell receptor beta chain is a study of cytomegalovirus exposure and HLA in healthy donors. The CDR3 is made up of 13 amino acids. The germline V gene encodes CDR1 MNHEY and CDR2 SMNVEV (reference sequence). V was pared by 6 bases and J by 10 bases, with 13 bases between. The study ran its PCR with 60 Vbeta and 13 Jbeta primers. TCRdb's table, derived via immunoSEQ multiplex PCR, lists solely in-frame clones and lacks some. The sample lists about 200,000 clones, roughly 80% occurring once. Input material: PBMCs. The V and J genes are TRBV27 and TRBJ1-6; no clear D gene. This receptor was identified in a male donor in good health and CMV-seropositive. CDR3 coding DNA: TGTGCCAGCAGCTCTCGAGGTTCATCACCCCTCCACTTT. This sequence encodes CASSSRGSSPLHF.